This T cell receptor beta chain was sequenced during a study of T cell repertoires in cytomegalovirus infection. The wider study: Public TCR beta signatures marked donors with CMV infection and the matching HLA. Findings of the study overall: HLA-C-restricted, CMV-specific TCR beta clonotypes were dominant ex vivo. Of the TCR beta families, the public ones yielded a cumulative frequency that identified carriers of CMV plus the relevant HLA.

Trimming stripped 3 bases from V and 10 bases from J, with 18 bases between. The V gene's germline CDR1 is GTSNPN and CDR2 SVGIG (reference sequence). This CDR3 is built from 13 residues. TCRdb passed the reads through MiXCR, listing each CDR3 protein once. The table records some 250,000 distinct CDR3 sequences, roughly 10% of them present only once. In regard to this clonotype: What it binds is unknown.

The sample consisted of PBMCs. The clonotype comes from a human donor in good health (CMV status not recorded). Some clones in this sample may be carry-over from other donors' samples. V is TRBV30 and J is TRBJ1-1; D gene ambiguous. The CDR3 bases are TGTGCCTGGAGCGCCCCACCCGGCCAAGGAGCTTTCTTT. It encodes CAWSAPPGQGAFF.